This section outlines one T cell receptor beta chain sequence together with its context. Its antigen is still unknown. Genomic DNA, the template, was used for profiling of the TCR beta VDJ and CDR3. From the reads, TCRdb called clonotypes with MiXCR, one entry per CDR3 protein. The sample records tens of thousands of distinct CDR3 sequences, roughly three fifths being singletons. This entry comes from a study of CD8+CD57+ T cells in acquired aplastic anemia. Study information: Isolated CD4+ and CD8+ cells, once sorted, yielded DNA averaging roughly 3.2 ug. General study points: Patients and controls turned out to have approximately 29 CD8+ CDR3 sequences in common.

The patients chosen for sequencing had shown expansion of CD8+CD57+ cells (detected by flow cytometry). Patients were untreated when blood was sampled. This CDR3 comprises 14 residues. The trim removed 6 bases at V and 3 bases at J, leaving 6 bases unmatched. Germline V gene data show CDR1 as LNHDA and CDR2 as SQIVND (reference sequence). The chain is built from TRBV19 and TRBJ1-1, with TRBD1 identical over 8 bases. This receptor was taken from a human donor with aplastic anemia. Sequences were obtained from sorted CD4+, CD8+, or CD8+CD57+ T cells (not recorded which) from PBMCs. In nucleotides, the CDR3 is TGTGCCAGTAGGGACAGGGACGGGGACACTGAAGCTTTCTTT. Protein product: CASRDRDGDTEAFF.